The next 11 T cell receptor beta chains were all read from a single sample in a study of T-cell reconstitution after alpha-beta-depleted transplantation in children. Unique molecular identifiers were used in preparing the TCRbeta library. Via MiXCR, TCRdb re-called the PCR reads, giving one row per CDR3 protein. The sample records approximately 400,000 distinct CDR3 sequences, roughly 10% being singletons. Sequencing used PBMCs from the stem cell graft donor, obtained from the stem cell graft. The receptors stem from a human donor who donated a stem cell graft to a child with acute myeloid leukemia.

The chain couples TRBV6-2 or TRBV6-3 to TRBJ2-2; D is unresolved. This CDR3 has 15 amino acids. V was cut by 5 bases and J by 7 bases, with 17 bases left in between. Germline V gene data show CDR1 as MNHEY and CDR2 as SVGEGT. The CDR3 loop is CASSRMKKGIGELFF. CDR3 sequence (DNA): TGTGCCAGCAGTCGTATGAAAAAGGGAATCGGGGAGCTGTTTTTT.

This clonotype was seen more than once but under ten times. This chain joins TRBV7-3 and TRBJ2-1, with D tentatively TRBD1 (6 bases). Germline loops: CDR1 SGHTA, CDR2 FQGTGA. CDR3 length: 13 amino acids. Trimming removed 5 bases at V and 9 bases at J, with 14 bases between. The CDR3 nucleotides read TGTGCCAGCAGCGCCCAGGACAGTTCTGAGCAGTTCTTC. Its translation is CASSAQDSSEQFF.

The J gene is TRBJ2-5, the V gene TRBV12-3 or TRBV12-4; 10 positions agree with TRBD1. This CDR3 comprises 13 residues. The V and J ends lost 8 bases and 5 bases, in that order; junction bases with no gene match: 5. The CDR3 sequence is CASRQGAVETQYF. CDR3 bases: TGTGCCAGCCGACAGGGGGCTGTGGAGACCCAGTACTTC.

The chain combines TRBV2 with TRBJ2-5; 9 bases agree with TRBD1. With V trimmed by 3 bases and J by 7 bases, 3 bases remained unmatched. The CDR3 length is 13 residues. The V gene's germline CDR1 is SNHLY and CDR2 FYNNEI. CDR3 amino acids: CASSETTGGTQYF. The CDR3 DNA follows: TGTGCCAGCAGTGAGACGACAGGGGGGACCCAGTACTTC.

This clonotype turned up a few times. The V call is TRBV20-1, the J call TRBJ2-2; no definite D call. This CDR3 comprises 12 residues. The ends were cut back, 4 bases at V and 4 bases at J, with 7 bases in the middle. Germline V CDR1 and CDR2: DFQATT, SNEGSKA (reference sequence). The CDR3, as DNA: TGCAGTGCTACGACCCCCACCGGGGAGCTGTTTTTT. Encoded protein: CSATTPTGELFF.

In this sample, this clonotype turned up a few times. The chain combines TRBV7-6 with TRBJ1-1; TRBD1 might be the D (5 bases). This CDR3 contains 15 residues. The ends were cut back, 7 bases at V and 0 bases at J, with 15 bases in the middle. CDR1 is SGHVS and CDR2 is FNYEAQ in the germline V gene. The CDR3 nucleotides are TGTGCCAGCACCAAAGGGGCGGAAATGAACACTGAAGCTTTCTTT. This translates into CASTKGAEMNTEAFF.

The chain links TRBV5-4 to TRBJ1-4, with 9 bases identical to TRBD1. The CDR3 is 16 residues long. Trimming cost V 0 bases and J 7 bases; bases outside gene matches: 7. Germline V CDR1 and CDR2: SGHNT, YYREEE (reference sequence). The CDR3 coding sequence is TGTGCCAGCAGCTTGGAGGCACAGGGGGCGGGTGAAAAACTGTTTTTT. It codes for CASSLEAQGAGEKLFF.

This clonotype has only a few counts. This chain links TRBV2 with TRBJ2-3; 9 nucleotides agree with TRBD2. Germline V gene sequence: CDR1 SNHLY, CDR2 FYNNEI. Trimming cost V 5 bases and J 1 base; bases outside gene matches: 7. The CDR3 has 16 residues. CDR3 coding DNA: TGTGCCAGCAGTCCGTTGGCGGGAGGGGGCACAGATACGCAGTATTTT. It encodes CASSPLAGGGTDTQYF.

This clonotype has a handful of counts. The chain recombines TRBV5-1 with TRBJ2-5; a possible D gene is TRBD2 (5 bases). V gave up 1 base and J gave up 5 bases, with 12 bases separating them. Germline V gene data show CDR1 as SGHRS and CDR2 as YFSETQ. The CDR3 has 14 residues. Here the CDR3 reads CASSLPGSWETQYF. The CDR3 nucleotides are TGCGCCAGCAGCTTGCCGGGATCGTGGGAGACCCAGTACTTC.

The chain recombines TRBV3-1 with TRBJ2-3; 8 bases match TRBD1. Trimming cost V 3 bases and J 7 bases; bases outside gene matches: 3. The CDR3 is 13 amino acids. Germline CDR1 and CDR2: LGHDT and YNNKEL (reference sequence). The CDR3 here is CASSQTGEHTQYF. For the CDR3, the DNA is TGTGCCAGCAGCCAGACAGGGGAACATACGCAGTATTTT.

V usage is TRBV10-2 and J usage is TRBJ2-7; D gene ambiguous. Germline V lookup: CDR1 WSHSY, CDR2 SAAADI. CDR3 length: 15 amino acids. V lost 6 bases to trimming and J lost 0 bases, with 15 bases between them. The CDR3 loop reads CASSQPDRSSYEQYV. The CDR3 coding sequence is TGCGCCAGCAGCCAACCCGACCGGAGCTCCTACGAGCAGTACGTC.